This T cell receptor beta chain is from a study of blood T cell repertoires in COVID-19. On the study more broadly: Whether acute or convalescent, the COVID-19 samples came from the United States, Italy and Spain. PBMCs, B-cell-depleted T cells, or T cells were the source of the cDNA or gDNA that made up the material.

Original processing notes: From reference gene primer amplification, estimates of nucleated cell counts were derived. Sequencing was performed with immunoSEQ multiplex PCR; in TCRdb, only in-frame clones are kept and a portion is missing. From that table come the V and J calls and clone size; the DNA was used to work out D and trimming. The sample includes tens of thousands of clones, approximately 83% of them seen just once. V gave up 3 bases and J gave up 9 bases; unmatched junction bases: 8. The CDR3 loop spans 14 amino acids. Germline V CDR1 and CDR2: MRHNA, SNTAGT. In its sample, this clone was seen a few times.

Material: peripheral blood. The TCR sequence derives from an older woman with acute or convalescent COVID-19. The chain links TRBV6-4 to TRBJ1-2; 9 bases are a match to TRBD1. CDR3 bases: TGTGCCAGCAGTGAAGGGGCGGGACAGGGAAGCTACACCTTC. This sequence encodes CASSEGAGQGSYTF.